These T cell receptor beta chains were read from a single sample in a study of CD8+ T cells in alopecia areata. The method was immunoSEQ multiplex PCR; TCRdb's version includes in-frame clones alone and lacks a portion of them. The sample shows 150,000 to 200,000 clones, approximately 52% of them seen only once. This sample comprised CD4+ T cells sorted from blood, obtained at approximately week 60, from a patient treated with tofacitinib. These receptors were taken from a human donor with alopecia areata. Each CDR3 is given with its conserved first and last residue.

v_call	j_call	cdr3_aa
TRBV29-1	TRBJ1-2	CSALWADLYGYTF
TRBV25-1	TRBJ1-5	CASSVAGMHQPQHF
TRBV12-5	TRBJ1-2	CASGSEGRYGYTF
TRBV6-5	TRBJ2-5	CASSSGGADQETQYF
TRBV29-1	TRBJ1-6	CSAKEGQANSPLHF
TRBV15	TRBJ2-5	CATSRVPSGVLETQYF
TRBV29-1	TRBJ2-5	CSVNKYPTETQYF
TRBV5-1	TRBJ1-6	CASSLGQGSSPLHF
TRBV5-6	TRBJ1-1	CASSLLTLGTEAFF
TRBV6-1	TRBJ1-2	CASSDGLSYGYTF
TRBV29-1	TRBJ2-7	CSVEGGGYEQYF
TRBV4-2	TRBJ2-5	CASSQDRKGGQETQYF
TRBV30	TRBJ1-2	CAWNTWNYGYTF
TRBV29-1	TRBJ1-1	CSVGTDGTEAFF
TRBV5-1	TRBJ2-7	CASSLYPGNYEQYF
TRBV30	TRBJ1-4	CAWSWDRGLYLTNEKLFF
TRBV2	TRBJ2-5	CASSSQGAEGETQYF
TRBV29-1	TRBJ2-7	CSVEREWEQYF
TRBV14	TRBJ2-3	CASSQVTGTQYF
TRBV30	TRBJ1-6	CAWSLFSSPLHF
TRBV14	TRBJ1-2	CASSPQAHYGYTF
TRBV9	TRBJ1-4	CASSANAHHRTGDEKLFF
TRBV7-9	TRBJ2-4	CASSFDQGIQYF
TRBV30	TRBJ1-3	CAWSSRTGTGNTIYF
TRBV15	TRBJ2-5	CATSRDGREETQYF
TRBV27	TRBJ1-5	CASRVTSGGQPQHF
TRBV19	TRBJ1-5	CASSTEINQPQHF
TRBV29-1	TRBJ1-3	CSATTGTSGNTIYF
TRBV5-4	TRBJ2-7	CASSLLESSYEQYF
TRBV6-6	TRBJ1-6	CASSYDGFMNSPLHF
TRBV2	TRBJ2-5	CASSGGAISETQYF
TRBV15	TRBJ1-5	CATSSGNGNQPQHF
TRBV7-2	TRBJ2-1	CASSLVGTRGYNEQFF
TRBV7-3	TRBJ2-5	CASSSTGFGETQYF
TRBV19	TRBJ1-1	CASSWPGGFNTEAFF
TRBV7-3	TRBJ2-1	CASSFSGGQYNEQFF
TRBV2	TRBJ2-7	CASSDLKAYFEQYF
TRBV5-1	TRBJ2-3	CASGQGLSTYTQYF
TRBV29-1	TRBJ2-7	CSVEGQADYEQYF
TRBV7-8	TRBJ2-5	CASSLGSTDGETQYF
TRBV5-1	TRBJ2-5	CASSLALGTEQETQYF
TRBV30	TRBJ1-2	CAWSVVGGYTF
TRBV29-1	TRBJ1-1	CSVGTGTEAFF
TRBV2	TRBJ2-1	CASRLAYEQFF
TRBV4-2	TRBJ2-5	CASSHDGTPEETQYF
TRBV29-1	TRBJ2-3	CSVAGGGVDTQYF
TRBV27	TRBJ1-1	CASRDTPGLKNTEAFF
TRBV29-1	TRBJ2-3	CSVERVSDTQYF
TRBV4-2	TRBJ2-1	CASSQDGTGSSYNEQFF
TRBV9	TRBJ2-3	CASSLTGNTDTQYF
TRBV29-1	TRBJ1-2	CSVLTGTGNPNGYTF
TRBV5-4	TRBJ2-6	CASSLAARSGANVLTF
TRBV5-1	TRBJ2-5	CASSPGSGRETQYF
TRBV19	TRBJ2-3	CASSAPGLAGITDTQYF
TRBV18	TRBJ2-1	CASSPKGGTRSYNEQFF
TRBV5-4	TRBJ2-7	CASSLGGGTTYEQYF
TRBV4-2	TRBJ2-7	CASSQDVDYTYEQYF
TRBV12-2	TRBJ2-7	CASRPNYEQYF